This T cell receptor beta chain was identified during a study of CD8+CD57+ T cells in acquired aplastic anemia. Findings and caveats of the study: Found in both controls and patients were almost 30 CD8+ CDR3 sequences.

The template for TCR beta VDJ and CDR3 sequence profiling was genomic DNA. TCRdb analysed the reads with MiXCR anew, one entry per CDR3 protein. The table includes approximately 220,000 distinct CDR3 sequences, 47% detected once. Patients sequenced had flow cytometry evidence of CD8+CD57+ cell expansion. Germline CDR1 and CDR2: LGHNA and YSLEER. This CDR3 spans 15 amino acids. V lost 0 bases and J lost 8; bases outside the gene matches: 6. In the case of this clonotype: Antigen specificity is unknown.

Sequenced input: sorted CD4+, CD8+, or CD8+CD57+ T cells (not recorded which) from PBMCs. This sequence joins TRBV4-3 and TRBJ1-2; TRBD1 matches 10 bases. This sequence originates from a human donor with aplastic anemia. The CDR3 DNA sequence: TGCGCCAGCAGCCAAGATCGGGGACAGGGGCGAGGCTACACCTTC. It encodes CASSQDRGQGRGYTF.